The clone carrying this TCR beta chain has just a few counts. Its antigen is still unknown. The sample is drawn from a study of CD8 T cells in ankylosing spondylitis. Study findings and constraints: Earlier reports found some motif variants in synovial fluid and blood in reactive arthritis. Disease-linked clones reportedly showed significant enrichment in matched ankylosing spondylitis synovial fluid.

V shed 8 bases and J shed 2 bases, with 12 bases lying between them. The CDR3 contains 13 residues. TCRdb re-called the 5' RACE reads with MiXCR, one entry per CDR3 protein. Among roughly 240,000 distinct CDR3 sequences, more than 25% were seen once, and the ten largest hold around 4.4%. Material for sequencing was blood, either unsorted or a sorted T cell fraction (not recorded which). The source is a male donor with ankylosing spondylitis or in good health (not recorded which). The rearrangement links TRBV12-3 or TRBV12-4 to TRBJ1-2; TRBD1 might be the D (5 bases). CDR3 sequence reads: CASLRDGNYGYTF. CDR3 coding DNA: TGTGCCAGCCTACGGGACGGAAACTATGGCTACACCTTC.